Presented here are 30 T cell receptor beta chains from one specimen sequenced in a study of cytomegalovirus exposure and HLA in healthy donors (dated by TCRdb to 2017 to 2019). Libraries were built with the immunoSEQ multiplex PCR assay. The multiplex PCR relied on a mix of 60 forward primers for TCR Vbeta segments and 13 reverse primers for TCR Jbeta segments. TCRdb holds this immuneACCESS table with in-frame rearrangements only. Some clones are missing; in checked studies, unresolved V genes explain under half, and the rest has no known cause. This sample gives more than 150,000 clones in total; 82% of them show up just once. Together, the top ten hold about 7.1% of the sample. Sequenced material: PBMCs. Receptors originate from a woman aged 50 to 65 in good health and CMV-seropositive.

Worth noting for this clone: Other DNA sequences in this specimen translate into the identical CDR3. The J gene is TRBJ1-6, the V gene TRBV7-9; D remains unclear. The CDR3 length is 14 residues. The germline V and J ends were trimmed by 4 bases and 7 bases, with 11 bases remaining between them. The germline gives CDR1 SEHNR, CDR2 FQNEAQ (reference sequence). CDR3 sequence reads: CASSWEPGNSPLHF. CDR3 bases: TGTGCCAGCAGCTGGGAGCCCGGGAATTCACCCCTCCACTTT.

This clone came up a few times. V gene TRBV5-6 combines with J gene TRBJ2-7; 9 bases map to TRBD2. Losses at the gene ends were 1 base for V and 2 bases for J; bases not matched to a gene: 4. The CDR3 is made up of 15 amino acids. CDR1 SGHDT and CDR2 YYEEEE come from the germline V gene. The CDR3 sequence is CASSLFVAGAYEQYF. The CDR3 DNA follows: TGTGCCAGCAGCTTGTTTGTAGCGGGGGCCTACGAGCAGTACTTC.

The chain links TRBV6-5 to TRBJ2-5; a possible D gene is TRBD1 (6 bases). Judging by the DNA end, TRBJ2-7 fits better; the J call may be wrong. Germline CDR1 and CDR2: MNHEY and SVGAGI. This CDR3 contains 13 residues. The CDR3 reads CASSTQGKGEQYF. CDR3 in DNA: TGTGCCAGCAGTACCCAGGGGAAGGGCGAGCAGTACTTC.

The CDR3 sequence: CASLGQPNTGELFF. In nucleotides, the CDR3 is TGTGCCAGCTTGGGCCAACCCAACACCGGGGAGCTGTTTTTT. The rearrangement links TRBV2 to TRBJ2-2, with D unresolved. The V gene lost 8 bases and the J gene lost 2 bases, with 12 bases spanning the gap. The V gene's germline CDR1 is SNHLY and CDR2 FYNNEI. The CDR3 is made up of 14 amino acids.

This chain connects TRBV5-1 to TRBJ1-4; D not certain. The CDR3 is 15 amino acids. Germline V gene sequence: CDR1 SGHRS, CDR2 YFSETQ. Trimming removed 0 bases at V and 8 bases at J, with 14 bases between. CDR3 sequence: CASSLGVFEEEKLFF. Written as DNA, the CDR3 is TGCGCCAGCAGCTTGGGGGTCTTCGAGGAGGAAAAACTGTTTTTT.

V gene TRBV25-1 combines with J gene TRBJ1-4; 7 bases agree with TRBD1. The CDR3 covers 16 residues. V dropped 6 bases and J dropped 7; count of bases not matched to a gene: 14. Germline CDR1 and CDR2: MGHDK and SYGVNS. The CDR3 loop reads CASREGSSRGTEKLFF. For the CDR3, the DNA is TGTGCCAGCAGAGAAGGGTCGAGCAGGGGGACTGAAAAACTGTTTTTT.

The chain links TRBV7-6 to TRBJ1-1; a weak D match, TRBD1 (5 bases). From germline, CDR1 is SGHVS and CDR2 FNYEAQ. The CDR3 totals 13 residues. V shed 1 base and J shed 10 bases, with 13 bases lying between them. The CDR3 nucleotides are TGTGCCAGCAGCTTAGGGGATTTGGGGGGAGCTTTCTTT. Translated: CASSLGDLGGAFF.

V and J are TRBV9 and TRBJ2-3, with TRBD2 matching over 7 bases. CDR1 is SGDLS and CDR2 is YYNGEE in the germline V gene. J was trimmed by 2 bases and V by 2 bases; bases with no gene match: 5. This CDR3 is 15 amino acids long. The CDR3 sequence: CASSVAGDPTDTQYF. The CDR3 coding sequence is TGTGCCAGCAGCGTGGCGGGGGACCCCACAGATACGCAGTATTTT.

This clone is a singleton in its sample. The V gene is TRBV9, the J gene TRBJ2-2, with a tentative D call TRBD1 (5 bases). Trimming stripped 0 bases from V and 4 bases from J, with 22 bases between. This CDR3 has 19 amino acids. Germline CDR1 and CDR2: SGDLS and YYNGEE. This CDR3 reads CASSVATFWGALGTGELFF. For the CDR3, the DNA is TGTGCCAGCAGCGTAGCTACGTTTTGGGGCGCGTTAGGCACCGGGGAGCTGTTTTTT.

The rearrangement uses TRBV5-1 and TRBJ1-1, with a weak D call TRBD1 (6 bases). Trimming removed 7 bases at V and 0 bases at J, with 13 bases between. The CDR3 loop spans 14 amino acids. Germline V gene lookup returns CDR1 SGHRS and CDR2 YFSETQ. For the CDR3, the DNA is TGCGCCAGCCGACAGGCTATACTGAACACTGAAGCTTTCTTT. Amino acid sequence: CASRQAILNTEAFF.

The chain uses TRBV7-2 and TRBJ2-2; 9 bases align to TRBD2. V shed 0 bases and J 4 bases; nucleotides not matched to a gene: 9. The germline CDR1 and CDR2 sequences are SGHTA and FQGNSA. This CDR3 has 18 amino acids. The CDR3, as DNA: TGTGCCAGCAGCTTAGCCCTCGCTAGCGGGGTGCGCACCGGGGAGCTGTTTTTT. Protein product: CASSLALASGVRTGELFF.

The CDR3 DNA is TGTGCCAGCTCACTTAAGGCCCCCGGGTCGAACACCGGGGAGCTGTTTTTT. The encoded protein is CASSLKAPGSNTGELFF. The chain uses TRBV18 and TRBJ2-2, with D uncertain. This CDR3 spans 17 amino acids. The V and J ends lost 4 bases and 0 bases respectively, with 15 bases between them. Germline V gene lookup returns CDR1 KGHSH and CDR2 LQKENI.

The chain recombines TRBV30 with TRBJ2-1; 14 nucleotides line up with TRBD2. V trimming: 2 bases; J trimming: 10 bases; junction bases outside the gene matches: 13. Germline assignment: CDR1 GTSNPN and CDR2 SVGIG (reference sequence). This CDR3 comprises 17 residues. DNA of the CDR3: TGTGCCTGGAGTTTTAGACTAGCGGGGGGGCTAAGAGAGGAGCAGTTCTTC. Its protein product is CAWSFRLAGGLREEQFF. Drawing the rest from reference TRBV30 and TRBJ2-1, the complete variable domain is SQTIHQWPATLVQPVGSPLSLECTVEGTSNPNLYWYRQAAGRGLQLLFYSVGIGQISSEVPQNLSASRPQDRQFILSSKKLLLSDSGFYLCAWSFRLAGGLREEQFFGPGTRLTVL.

In its sample, this clone was seen once. The chain recombines TRBV7-2 with TRBJ2-7, with TRBD1 matching over 7 bases. Per germline, CDR1 SGHTA and CDR2 FQGNSA. V was clipped by 2 bases and J by 2 bases; unmatched bases: 6. CDR3 size: 15 residues. For the CDR3, the DNA is TGTGCCAGCAGCTTATCGTGGGGACAGACCTACGAGCAGTACTTC. Translating gives CASSLSWGQTYEQYF.

This chain links TRBV27 with TRBJ2-2, with a tentative D call TRBD2 (6 bases). Germline V gene data show CDR1 as MNHEY and CDR2 as SMNVEV (reference sequence). The CDR3 has 15 amino acids. V lost 5 bases to trimming and J lost 4 bases, with 14 bases between them. CDR3 in amino acids: CASSQPGLRTGELFF. The CDR3 DNA reads as TGTGCCAGCAGTCAACCGGGACTTCGCACCGGGGAGCTGTTTTTT.

The gene calls are TRBV30 and TRBJ2-4; perhaps TRBD2 as D (7 bases). CDR3 length equals 17 residues. CDR1 is GTSNPN and CDR2 is SVGIG in the germline V gene (reference sequence). Trimming removed 0 bases at V and 1 base at J, with 16 bases between. The CDR3 DNA reads as TGTGCCTGGAGTGTACGAGGGGGGGTCGGGGCCAAAAACATTCAGTACTTC. This sequence encodes CAWSVRGGVGAKNIQYF. The variable domain in full, completed from reference TRBV30 and TRBJ2-4, reads SQTIHQWPATLVQPVGSPLSLECTVEGTSNPNLYWYRQAAGRGLQLLFYSVGIGQISSEVPQNLSASRPQDRQFILSSKKLLLSDSGFYLCAWSVRGGVGAKNIQYFGAGTRLSVL.

This chain uses TRBV15 with TRBJ2-4, with D maybe TRBD2 (5 bases). V was trimmed by 8 bases and J by 8 bases, leaving 16 bases between them. CDR3 length equals 13 residues. Germline V gene data show CDR1 as LNHNV and CDR2 as YYDKDF (reference sequence). The CDR3 DNA sequence: TGTGCCACCTCCCAAGGGAACGGGGACATTCAGTACTTC. This codes for CATSQGNGDIQYF.

The chain combines TRBV13 with TRBJ1-2; TRBD1 aligns across 10 bases. CDR3 length equals 16 residues. Germline V gene lookup returns CDR1 PRHDT and CDR2 FYEKMQ (reference sequence). Trimming took 0 bases from V and 2 from J; bases not matched to a gene: 3. The CDR3 is CASSLGRGQGNYGYTF. Written as DNA, the CDR3 is TGTGCCAGCAGCTTAGGCAGGGGACAGGGGAACTATGGCTACACCTTC.

The rearrangement joins TRBV7-2 to TRBJ2-2; 10 positions agree with TRBD1. CDR3 size: 14 residues. With 5 bases clipped from V and 7 bases from J, the junction kept 4 bases outside the gene matches. Germline-derived CDR1 and CDR2 are SGHTA and FQGNSA. CDR3 nucleotides: TGTGCCAGCAGCGTGGACAGGGGGGTCGGGGAGCTGTTTTTT. Its protein is CASSVDRGVGELFF.

This rearrangement joins TRBV5-3 to TRBJ2-3; 8 nucleotides agree with TRBD2. TRBV5-3 is marked as an open reading frame, function uncertain. The V segment lost 8 bases and the J segment 0 bases; nucleotides outside the gene matches: 11. The CDR3 runs 16 residues. The CDR3 sequence: CASFYRTSTSTDTQYF. CDR3 DNA sequence: TGTGCCAGCTTCTACAGGACTAGCACTAGCACAGATACGCAGTATTTT.

This clone has just a few counts. The chain is built from TRBV5-6 and TRBJ1-6; D is uncertain. The germline V gene has CDR1 SGHDT and CDR2 YYEEEE. There are 14 residues in the CDR3. V was cut by 3 bases and J by 9 bases, with 13 bases left in between. The CDR3 DNA follows: TGTGCCAGCAGCTATGGGCGAGAGGGTTCACCCCTCCACTTT. Protein: CASSYGREGSPLHF.

The V and J genes are TRBV5-4 and TRBJ2-5; a possible D gene is TRBD1 (7 bases). Trimming cost V 3 bases and J 3 bases, with 12 bases left between them. In germline, CDR1 is SGHNT, CDR2 YYREEE (reference sequence). The CDR3 extends over 14 amino acids. CDR3 sequence: CASSWGGTEETQYF. For the CDR3, the DNA is TGTGCCAGCAGCTGGGGCGGGACAGAAGAGACCCAGTACTTC.

This chain joins TRBV7-2 and TRBJ2-3, with no clear D. Looked up from germline, CDR1 is SGHTA and CDR2 is FQGNSA. The CDR3 extends over 14 amino acids. Trimming took 4 bases from V and 5 from J, leaving 13 bases between them. CDR3: CASSSAGWVDTQYF. DNA of the CDR3: TGTGCCAGCAGCTCGGCCGGGTGGGTAGATACGCAGTATTTT.

Comments on this clone: Other DNA sequences of this sample code for an identical CDR3. The V gene is TRBV13, the J gene TRBJ1-6; D may be TRBD1 (5 bases). V was shortened by 1 base and J by 6 bases, with 10 bases between the two germline ends. Germline CDR1 and CDR2: PRHDT and FYEKMQ (reference sequence). The CDR3 is 15 amino acids. As DNA, the CDR3 is TGTGCCAGCAGCTTAGAGGGGCTTGGTAATTCACCCCTCCACTTT. Amino acid sequence: CASSLEGLGNSPLHF.

The chain recombines TRBV6-5 with TRBJ2-5; D is perhaps TRBD2 (6 bases). Germline loops: CDR1 MNHEY, CDR2 SVGAGI. V was trimmed by 5 bases and J by 5 bases, leaving 12 bases between them. The CDR3 runs 13 residues. CDR3 DNA sequence: TGTGCCAGCAGTGAACGGGGGAGGGAGACCCAGTACTTC. Encoded protein: CASSERGRETQYF.

J is TRBJ2-2 and V is TRBV15; D is perhaps TRBD2 (6 bases). The germline V gene encodes CDR1 LNHNV and CDR2 YYDKDF (reference sequence). Trimming cost V 5 bases and J 2 bases, with 12 bases left between them. The CDR3 covers 15 residues. The CDR3 protein is CATSGTGLNTGELFF. The CDR3 DNA sequence: TGTGCCACCAGCGGTACGGGACTCAACACCGGGGAGCTGTTTTTT. The whole variable domain, remainder taken from reference TRBV15 and TRBJ2-2, is DAMVIQNPRYQVTQFGKPVTLSCSQTLNHNVMYWYQQKSSQAPKLLFHYYDKDFNNEADTPDNFQSRRPNTSFCFLDIRSPGLGDTAMYLCATSGTGLNTGELFFGEGSRLTVL.

The CDR3 spells CASSPRGTSEQPQHF. The CDR3 DNA reads TGTGCCAGCAGCCCCAGGGGGACCAGTGAACAGCCCCAGCATTTT. The V call is TRBV12-1, the J call TRBJ1-5; the table's D call, TRBD1, was not checked against the DNA. TRBV12-1 is marked as a pseudogene. The CDR3 consists of 15 residues.

The J gene is TRBJ1-1, the V gene TRBV5-4; D is unresolved. The length of the CDR3 is 15 residues. Looked up from germline, CDR1 is SGHNT and CDR2 is YYREEE (reference sequence). The germline V and J ends were trimmed by 4 bases and 7 bases, with 20 bases remaining between them. The CDR3 DNA reads as TGTGCCAGCAGCCCCGAACTTATACGGGGAGGTGAAGCTTTCTTT. The encoded protein is CASSPELIRGGEAFF.

The chain joins TRBV5-1 to TRBJ2-7; TRBD2 matches 8 bases. Germline trimming cut 6 bases from V and 1 base from J; bases unmatched to any gene: 9. CDR3 size: 15 residues. Germline CDR1 SGHRS, CDR2 YFSETQ. This CDR3 is CASNSSSGGSYEQYF. DNA of the CDR3: TGCGCCAGCAATTCGTCAAGCGGGGGTTCCTACGAGCAGTACTTC.

The V and J genes are TRBV5-1 and TRBJ2-5; the match to TRBD2 covers 10 bases. The assigned J gene may be wrong: the sequence end matches TRBJ2-7 better. Germline V CDR1 and CDR2: SGHRS, YFSETQ. The CDR3 has 15 residues. The CDR3, as DNA: TGCGCCAGCAGCTTGTTCACTAGCGGGGAATACGAGCAGTACTTC. Translated: CASSLFTSGEYEQYF.